Detailed here is one T cell receptor beta chain. Its antigen is still unknown. Isolated RNA was reverse transcribed into cDNA used as the sequencing template. The assay was immunoSEQ multiplex PCR, and TCRdb's table has in-frame clones only and misses some. This table has 200,000 to 250,000 clones, under 70% appearing once. As for treatment: oral pan-JAK inhibitor, 5-10 mg twice daily. The data stem from a study of CD8+ T cells in alopecia areata. Whole-study results and caveats: Higher clonality and more expanded CD8+ clones appeared in lesional than normal scalp. Clarity of TCR sharing across patients fell short of that in mice, possibly HLA-related.

The specimen was CD4+ T cells sorted from blood, collected between weeks 43 and 45, from a patient treated with tofacitinib. The sequence derives from a human donor with alopecia areata.

DNA of the CDR3: TGTGCCAGCAGTGAAGTCAGGGGGGTAGGCACAGATACGCAGTATTTT. It specifies CASSEVRGVGTDTQYF. The rearrangement joins TRBV2 to TRBJ2-3, with D perhaps matching TRBD1 (7 bases). The CDR3 totals 16 residues. V lost 1 base and J 1 base, leaving 12 bases between the germline ends. CDR1 and CDR2 (germline): SNHLY, FYNNEI.